The source of this T cell receptor beta chain is a study of T cell repertoires in cytomegalovirus infection. Study context: A matching HLA type, together with CMV infection, was signaled by public TCR beta signatures. Study observations and caveats: Identification of carriers of CMV plus the relevant HLA was achieved through cumulative public TCR beta family frequency. Predominance within the ex vivo response was attributable to HLA-C-restricted CMV-specific TCR beta clonotypes.

The CDR3 spans 16 residues. V shed 1 base and J shed 5 bases, with 16 bases lying between them. Germline loops: CDR1 SGHTA, CDR2 FQGTGA. This clonotype was detected ten times or more. The antigen is undetermined. TCRdb passed the reads through MiXCR, listing each CDR3 protein once. The table includes 200,000 to 300,000 distinct CDR3 sequences, around 15% detected once. The TCR sequence derives from a human donor in good health (CMV status not recorded). Some clones in this sample may be carry-over from other donors' samples. The chain recombines TRBV7-3 with TRBJ2-3; weak D call: TRBD1 (5 bases). The material sequenced was PBMCs. CDR3 nucleotide sequence: TGTGCCAGCAGCTTAAAGGGGCCAGGGATGCGAGATACGCAGTATTTT. Translation gives CASSLKGPGMRDTQYF.